This TCR beta chain is drawn from a study of blood T cells in healthy people across ages. Germline V gene sequence: CDR1 MNHEY, CDR2 SVGEGT. The V end lost 2 bases, the J end lost 1 base, and 11 bases lay between the germline ends. CDR3 length: 15 residues. The second PCR ran about 6 to 12 cycles with a sample-barcoded 5' primer and J-beta primers. TCRdb redid the calling of the 5' RACE reads with MiXCR, one entry per CDR3 protein. The data hold hundreds of thousands of distinct CDR3 sequences, with about 48% observed a single time. Each donor gave approximately 9.7 milliliters of peripheral blood. This clonotype showed up just a few times. Antigen unknown. Study-level findings and limits: Age advanced and TCR beta diversity per million T cells fell, roughly linearly.

This clonotype originated in a man aged 25 to 45 in good health. This chain joins TRBV6-2 or TRBV6-3 and TRBJ2-5; D might be TRBD1 (5 bases). Sequenced: blood. The CDR3 loop reads CASSYDRPVQETQYF. CDR3 coding DNA: TGTGCCAGCAGTTACGACAGACCAGTCCAAGAGACCCAGTACTTC.